This section outlines one TCR beta chain sequence together with its context. It lacks a known antigen. No qualities accompany the bases; no much larger clone lies one base away. Receptor libraries were prepared by the immunoSEQ multiplex PCR assay. TCRdb provides this immuneACCESS table in a form limited to in-frame rearrangements. Some clones are lacking; in checked studies, under half of them reflect an unresolved V gene, and why the rest are absent is not known. For this sample there are more than 40,000 clones; around 29% appear just once. The biggest ten clones account for 2.9% of the sample. These data come from a study of tumour-infiltrating T cells in Burkitt lymphoma (dated by TCRdb to between 2020 and 2021). Regarding the study in general: The Burkitt lymphoma cohort comprised some 82 patients and spanned all epidemiological subtypes of the disease. TCR repertoire data were correlated with clinical outcome; productive clonality predicted overall and progression-free survival, independent of established prognosticators including age at diagnosis.

The junction shows trimming of 2 bases on V and 8 bases on J, and the gene matches do not reach 11 bases of it. The germline V gene yields MNHNS for CDR1 and SASEGT for CDR2. There are 16 amino acids in the CDR3, from cysteine to phenylalanine inclusive. The entry retains the CDR3 DNA only, 48 bases that are in frame from base 1. The study at large found these results: Several public clonotypes shared across numerous Burkitt lymphoma patients were found, and shared tumour neoantigen selection absent from diffuse large B-cell lymphoma was thereby suggested.

The receptor's source is a human donor with Burkitt lymphoma. In this chain, TRBV6-1 is recombined with TRBJ1-3; 8 middle bases align to TRBD1. Material for sequencing was tumor tissue. The DNA reads TGTGCCAGCAGTGAAAAGGCCCAGACAGGGGTGCACACCATATATTTT. This sequence encodes CASSEKAQTGVHTIYF.